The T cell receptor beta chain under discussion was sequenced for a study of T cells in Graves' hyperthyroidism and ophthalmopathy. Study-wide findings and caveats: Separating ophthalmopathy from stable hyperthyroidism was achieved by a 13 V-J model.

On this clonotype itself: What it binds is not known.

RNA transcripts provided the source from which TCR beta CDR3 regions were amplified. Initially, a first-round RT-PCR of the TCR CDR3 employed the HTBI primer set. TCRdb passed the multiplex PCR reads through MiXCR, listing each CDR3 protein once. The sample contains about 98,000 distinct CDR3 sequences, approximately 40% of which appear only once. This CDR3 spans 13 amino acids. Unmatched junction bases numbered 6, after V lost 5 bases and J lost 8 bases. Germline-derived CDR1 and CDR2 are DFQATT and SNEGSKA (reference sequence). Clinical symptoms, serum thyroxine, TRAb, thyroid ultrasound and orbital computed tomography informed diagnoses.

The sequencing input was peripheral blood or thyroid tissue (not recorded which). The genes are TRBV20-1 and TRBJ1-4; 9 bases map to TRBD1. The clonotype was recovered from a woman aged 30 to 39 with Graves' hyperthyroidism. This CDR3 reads CSARTGTGEKLFF. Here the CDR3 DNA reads TGCAGTGCTCGGACCGGGACAGGGGAAAAACTGTTTTTT.